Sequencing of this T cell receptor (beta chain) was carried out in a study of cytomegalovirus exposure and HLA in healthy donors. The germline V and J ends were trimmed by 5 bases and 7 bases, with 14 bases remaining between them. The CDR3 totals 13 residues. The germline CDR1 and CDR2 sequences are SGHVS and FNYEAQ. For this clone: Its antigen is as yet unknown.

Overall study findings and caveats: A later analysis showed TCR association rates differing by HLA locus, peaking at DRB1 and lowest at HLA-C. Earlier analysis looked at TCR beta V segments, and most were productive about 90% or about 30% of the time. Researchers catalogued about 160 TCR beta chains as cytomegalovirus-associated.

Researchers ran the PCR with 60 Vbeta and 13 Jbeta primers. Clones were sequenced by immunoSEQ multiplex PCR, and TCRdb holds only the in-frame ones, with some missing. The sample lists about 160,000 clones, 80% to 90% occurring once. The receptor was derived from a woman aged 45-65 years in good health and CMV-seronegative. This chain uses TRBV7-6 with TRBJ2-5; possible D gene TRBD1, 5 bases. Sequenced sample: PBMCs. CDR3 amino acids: CASSTAGKATQYF. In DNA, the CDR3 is TGTGCCAGCAGCACGGCAGGGAAGGCGACCCAGTACTTC.